This record covers a single T cell receptor (beta chain). The sample belongs to a study of blood T cell repertoires in COVID-19. Study as a whole: The analysed material was cDNA or gDNA that came from T cells, B-cell-depleted T cells, or PBMCs.

The table came from immunoSEQ multiplex PCR; TCRdb's copy has only in-frame clones and leaves some out. The profile shows approximately 200,000 clones, 84% of them singletons. Cohorts were based on clinical histories the participants reported. V was cut by 4 bases and J by 8 bases, with 18 bases left in between. This CDR3 is 15 amino acids long. The germline V gene has CDR1 SGDLS and CDR2 YYNGEE. The receptor comes from a man aged 40-49 years who had recovered from COVID-19. This rearrangement joins TRBV9 to TRBJ1-4; tentatively, D is TRBD1 (6 bases). The source material was PBMCs or T cells enriched from blood (not recorded which). This chain's CDR3 is CASSPRTGIVEKLFF. CDR3 sequence (DNA): TGTGCCAGCAGCCCAAGAACAGGGATAGTCGAAAAACTGTTTTTT.